A single sample is the source of the 11 T cell receptor beta chains below, sequenced in a study of human T cells and chemical hapten exposure. The time point denotes: pre-sensitization, week 0. Treatment noted: therapeutic diphenylcyclopropenone sensitization with weekly scalp DPC. MiXCR, applied by TCRdb to the RACE reads, yields one record per CDR3 protein. Among around 56,000 distinct CDR3 sequences, more than 8% were seen once, and the ten largest hold around 9.6%. The sequencing used whole blood, collected in connection with sensitization to the hapten diphenylcyclopropenone (DPC). The receptor set was obtained from a man aged 35 to 55 with alopecia areata. Some clones in this sample may be carry-over from other donors' samples.

The chain couples TRBV6-4 to TRBJ2-2; TRBD1 aligns across 9 bases. J was trimmed by 5 bases and V by 2 bases; bases with no gene match: 3. Germline CDR1 reads MRHNA; CDR2 reads SNTAGT. The CDR3 has 15 residues. The CDR3 bases are TGTGCCAGCAGTGACGGGACAGGGAAAACCGGGGAGCTGTTTTTT. This translates into CASSDGTGKTGELFF.

This clonotype appeared many times. V gene TRBV6-1 combines with J gene TRBJ1-1; D gene unclear. Germline loops: CDR1 MNHNS, CDR2 SASEGT. The CDR3 runs to 15 residues. V was trimmed by 2 bases and J by 2 bases, leaving 12 bases between them. Here the CDR3 DNA reads TGTGCCAGCAGTGAAAGGGAATGGTACAACACTGAAGCTTTCTTT. This translates into CASSEREWYNTEAFF.

A single count supports this clonotype. This may be a read error: a much more frequent sequence differs by one nucleotide. V usage is TRBV6-2 or TRBV6-3 and J usage is TRBJ1-1, with D unclear. From germline, CDR1 is MNHEY and CDR2 SVGEGT. The germline V and J ends were trimmed by 2 bases and 1 base, with 2 bases remaining between them. This CDR3 comprises 12 residues. The CDR3 DNA is TGTGCCAGCAGTTACGCGAACACTGAAGCTTTCTTT. Its protein is CASSYANTEAFF.

This clonotype occurred a few times. The chain uses TRBV7-8 and TRBJ1-5, with TRBD1 identical over 7 bases. After removal of 2 bases from V and 1 base from J, the junction contained 11 bases not matched to a gene. The germline V gene has CDR1 SGHVS and CDR2 FQNEAQ. The CDR3 runs 18 residues. The CDR3 region is CASSLFPTTGESNQPQHF. DNA for the CDR3: TGTGCCAGCAGCTTATTCCCAACTACAGGGGAAAGCAATCAGCCCCAGCATTTT.

The chain couples TRBV7-9 to TRBJ1-1; 8 bases match TRBD1. With V trimmed by 5 bases and J by 3 bases, 5 bases remained unmatched. The CDR3 totals 14 residues. Germline CDR1 SEHNR, CDR2 FQNEAQ (reference sequence). The CDR3 loop is CASSITGGDTEAFF. CDR3 sequence (DNA): TGTGCCAGCAGCATAACAGGGGGGGACACTGAAGCTTTCTTT.

This clonotype was detected a few times. Here the CDR3 reads CASSLEYGTAYF. The CDR3 bases are TGTGCCAGCAGTTTAGAGTACGGGACAGCATATTTT. The chain recombines TRBV28 with TRBJ1-3; TRBD1 matches 7 bases. The junction had 7 bases not matched to a gene; V was cut back by 2 bases and J by 15 bases. Germline V lookup: CDR1 MDHEN, CDR2 SYDVKM. The CDR3 consists of 12 residues. The variable domain in full, with the rest retrieved from reference TRBV28 and TRBJ1-3, is DVKVTQSSRYLVKRTGEKVFLECVQDMDHENMFWYRQDPGLGLRLIYFSYDVKMKEKGDIPEGYSVSREKKERFSLILESASTNQTSMYLCASSLEYGTAYFGEGSWLTVV.

This clonotype was recorded a few times. The chain joins TRBV5-6 to TRBJ2-7; TRBD2 is a possible D gene (5 bases). The germline V and J ends were trimmed by 1 base and 7 bases, with 15 bases remaining between them. CDR1 is SGHDT and CDR2 is YYEEEE in the germline V gene. The CDR3 loop spans 14 amino acids. CDR3 nucleotides: TGTGCCAGCAGCTTGAGCGGTCATAGTAGAGAGCAGTACTTC. This encodes CASSLSGHSREQYF.

This chain joins TRBV27 and TRBJ2-1; D remains ambiguous. The CDR3 consists of 13 residues. Trimming cost V 6 bases and J 1 base, with 7 bases left between them. In germline, CDR1 is MNHEY, CDR2 SMNVEV (reference sequence). The DNA of the CDR3 is TGTGCCAGCAGGGGTGGGTCCTACAATGAGCAGTTCTTC. It translates to CASRGGSYNEQFF.

J is TRBJ1-1 and V is TRBV19; possibly TRBD1 for D (5 bases). This CDR3 spans 14 amino acids. CDR1 and CDR2 (germline): LNHDA, SQIVND (reference sequence). Trimming took off 4 bases at V and 4 bases at J, with 13 bases between the two ends. Here the CDR3 reads CASSTRVLGTEAFF. For the CDR3, the DNA is TGTGCCAGTAGTACCAGGGTGTTGGGCACTGAAGCTTTCTTT.

The chain combines TRBV10-3 with TRBJ1-1; D not resolved. The CDR3 totals 13 residues. Trimming removed 4 bases from V and 1 base from J, with 7 bases in between. In germline, CDR1 is ENHRY, CDR2 SYGVKD. The CDR3 protein is CAISAAGNTEAFF. The DNA of the CDR3 is TGTGCCATCAGTGCAGCCGGGAACACTGAAGCTTTCTTT.

The chain couples TRBV27 to TRBJ2-7; 12 bases agree with TRBD2. Germline V gives CDR1 MNHEY, CDR2 SMNVEV (reference sequence). V was clipped by 5 bases and J by 3 bases; unmatched bases: 8. The CDR3 has 16 amino acids. The CDR3 loop is CASSRPGLAGIYEQYF. CDR3 coding DNA: TGTGCCAGCAGTCGACCGGGACTAGCGGGTATCTACGAGCAGTACTTC.